Listed below are T cell receptor beta chains from one sample, sequenced in a study of early T cells in non-severe SARS-CoV-2 infection. TCRdb re-derived calls from the 5' RACE reads in MiXCR, one entry per CDR3 protein. Of approximately 70,000 distinct CDR3 sequences in the sample, roughly 12% were seen once. This specimen consisted of whole blood, obtained at baseline. The receptors come from an adult who was a healthcare worker with PCR-confirmed SARS-CoV-2 infection or an uninfected control (not recorded which). The donor label of this sample is uncertain. Each CDR3 is given with its conserved first and last residue. Each record gives: V gene, clone size, J gene, CDR3 protein. The size field is filled for only some rows; it gives once, few, many or a size class.

V gene: TRBV5-1; clone size: few; J gene: TRBJ2-7; CDR3 protein: CASSVGTGGVEQYF
V gene: TRBV2; clone size: few; J gene: TRBJ2-1; CDR3 protein: CASSERGLHGGEQFF
V gene: TRBV6-2/TRBV6-3; clone size: few; J gene: TRBJ2-3; CDR3 protein: CASSYPRLAGESTDTQYF
V gene: TRBV20-1; clone size: NA; J gene: TRBJ2-7; CDR3 protein: CSALSGSGYEQYF
V gene: TRBV9; clone size: many; J gene: TRBJ1-1; CDR3 protein: CASSPRLGAEAFF
V gene: TRBV7-2; clone size: NA; J gene: TRBJ2-1; CDR3 protein: CASSRGGALNEQFF
V gene: TRBV7-6; clone size: many; J gene: TRBJ2-3; CDR3 protein: CASSSIPGEYF
V gene: TRBV19; clone size: NA; J gene: TRBJ1-5; CDR3 protein: CASTGQFNQPQHF
V gene: TRBV2; clone size: few; J gene: TRBJ1-2; CDR3 protein: CASSDENRQGLVYGYTF
V gene: TRBV7-2; clone size: NA; J gene: TRBJ2-5; CDR3 protein: CASSPQTSSAGTQYF
V gene: TRBV6-2/TRBV6-3; clone size: few; J gene: TRBJ2-1; CDR3 protein: CASSDHVGGYEQFF
V gene: TRBV6-2/TRBV6-3; clone size: few; J gene: TRBJ1-1; CDR3 protein: CASSYVPGYNTEAFF
V gene: TRBV20-1; clone size: NA; J gene: TRBJ1-1; CDR3 protein: CSADRREGGSTIF
V gene: TRBV7-9; clone size: NA; J gene: TRBJ2-2; CDR3 protein: CASSPRDTNTGELFF
V gene: TRBV6-5; clone size: NA; J gene: TRBJ2-5; CDR3 protein: CASSLNTQPGGETQYF
V gene: TRBV2; clone size: many; J gene: TRBJ2-2; CDR3 protein: CASSEEWSGELFF
V gene: TRBV11-1; clone size: NA; J gene: TRBJ2-3; CDR3 protein: CASSLELAGMNTQYF
V gene: TRBV6-2/TRBV6-3; clone size: few; J gene: TRBJ2-1; CDR3 protein: CASSTGLARNEQFF
V gene: TRBV13; clone size: few; J gene: TRBJ2-3; CDR3 protein: CASRNSDQGSTDTQYF
V gene: TRBV7-2; clone size: NA; J gene: TRBJ2-7; CDR3 protein: CASSPTQGSYEQYF
V gene: TRBV5-1; clone size: once; J gene: TRBJ1-1; CDR3 protein: CASSLEGREAFF
V gene: TRBV20-1; clone size: few; J gene: TRBJ2-1; CDR3 protein: CSASDYLSYNEQFF